One and the same sample provided the 8 T cell receptor beta chains below, sequenced in a study of blood T cell repertoires in COVID-19. Some clones are missing from TCRdb's copy, which holds only in-frame ones; the method was immunoSEQ multiplex PCR. The table has tens of thousands of clones, roughly four fifths seen once. Sequenced input: peripheral blood. These receptors were taken from a human donor in a cohort sampled during active COVID-19.

The chain links TRBV29-1 to TRBJ1-4, with a tentative D call TRBD1 (5 bases). The CDR3 length is 12 residues. V dropped 4 bases and J dropped 5 bases, with 8 bases sitting between them. From germline, CDR1 is SQVTM and CDR2 ANQGSEA. The CDR3 sequence: CSVVAGNEKLFF. The CDR3 coding sequence is TGCAGCGTTGTGGCAGGGAATGAAAAACTGTTTTTT.

This clone was found many times. The chain carries TRBV19 and TRBJ2-7; 9 bases line up with TRBD1. Germline assignment: CDR1 LNHDA and CDR2 SQIVND (reference sequence). V lost 3 bases and J lost 2; bases outside the gene matches: 5. CDR3 size: 15 residues. CDR3 nucleotides: TGTGCCAGTAGTATGTTGGGACAGGGACCCTACGAGCAGTACTTC. This encodes CASSMLGQGPYEQYF.

Concerning this clone itself: One end of the junction is discordant with germline, which a read error may explain. V gene TRBV4-1 combines with J gene TRBJ2-5, with 11 bases aligning to TRBD2. Germline V gene lookup returns CDR1 MGHRA and CDR2 YSYEKL. This CDR3 has 17 amino acids. The CDR3 DNA reads as TGCGCCAGCAGGGAGAGAGGAACTAGCGGGGGTGGAGAGCCCCAGTACTTC. It yields the protein CASRERGTSGGGEPQYF.

The chain carries TRBV6-5 and TRBJ1-1; 8 bases fit TRBD1. CDR1 and CDR2 (germline): MNHEY, SVGAGI. The CDR3 covers 12 residues. Trimming at V came to 4 bases and at J to 8 bases, leaving 3 bases not matched to a gene. DNA of the CDR3: TGTGCCAGCAGTTCCCGACAGGGGGAAGCTTTCTTT. It is translated as CASSSRQGEAFF.

This chain uses TRBV3-1 (or the pseudogene TRBV3-2) with TRBJ2-1, with 8 bases fitting TRBD2. Germline V gene sequence: CDR1 LGHDT, CDR2 YNNKEL (reference sequence). This CDR3 has 16 residues. V gave up 4 bases and J gave up 4 bases; unmatched junction bases: 9. The CDR3 DNA reads as TGTGCCAGCAGCCCTATCGGGGAGCGGGGGTACAATGAGCAGTTCTTC. Its protein product is CASSPIGERGYNEQFF.

In DNA form, the CDR3 reads TGTGCCACCACCCCCGATGGGGGGTTGGGAATTTACGAGCAGTACTTC. Its protein product is CATTPDGGLGIYEQYF. This rearrangement joins TRBV15 to TRBJ2-7, with TRBD2 as a possible D gene (6 bases). V lost 7 bases to trimming and J lost 4 bases, with 23 bases between them. The CDR3 runs 16 residues. Germline values: CDR1 LNHNV, CDR2 YYDKDF (reference sequence).

The chain employs TRBV4-2 and TRBJ2-3, with TRBD2 as a possible D gene (6 bases). The V gene lost 0 bases and the J gene lost 0 bases, with 7 bases spanning the gap. CDR1 and CDR2 from the germline V gene are LGHNA and YNFKEQ. The CDR3 spans 15 residues. CDR3 sequence reads: CASSQDGGSTDTQYF. CDR3 DNA: TGTGCCAGCAGCCAAGATGGAGGGAGCACAGATACGCAGTATTTT.

The chain couples TRBV2 to TRBJ1-1; D might be TRBD1 (6 bases). Trimming pared 7 bases from V and 4 bases from J, leaving 16 bases between. CDR3 length: 14 amino acids. Germline-derived CDR1 and CDR2 are SNHLY and FYNNEI. The CDR3 sequence: CASNLQGWGTEAFF. In DNA form, the CDR3 reads TGTGCCAGCAACCTACAGGGTTGGGGCACTGAAGCTTTCTTT.